These 24 T cell receptor beta chains share one sample of origin, sequenced in a study of beta chain features in type 1 diabetes. Study results and limitations: Significant though moderate, a shortening of TCRB CDR3s appeared in all four CD4+ subsets of Type 1 diabetes patients.

Of the isolated RNA, all was reverse transcribed, and so the sequenced material was expressed TCRB transcripts. Some clones are missing from TCRdb's copy, which holds only in-frame ones; the method was immunoSEQ multiplex PCR. The table shows hundreds of thousands of clones, with about a tenth occurring only once. What these receptors recognize is not known. Input material: naive CD4+ T cells from blood. These receptors all stem from a man aged 30-40 years with type 1 diabetes.

The table lists this clone with a few counts. V and J are TRBV5-4 and TRBJ2-1; 8 positions agree with TRBD2. The CDR3 runs 16 residues. CDR1 and CDR2 from the germline V gene are SGHNT and YYREEE (reference sequence). After removal of 4 bases from V and 3 bases from J, the junction contained 9 bases not matched to a gene. The CDR3 is CASSRTSGGNYNEQFF. The CDR3 nucleotides are TGTGCCAGCAGCCGAACTAGCGGTGGTAACTACAATGAGCAGTTCTTC.

The gene calls are TRBV30 and TRBJ1-2; TRBD1 matches 8 bases. The CDR3 runs to 14 residues. V dropped 5 bases and J dropped 8; count of bases not matched to a gene: 13. Germline values: CDR1 GTSNPN, CDR2 SVGIG (reference sequence). In DNA, the CDR3 is TGTGCCTGGGGCCCTCGCAGGGGGCAAAGAGGCTACACCTTC. It encodes CAWGPRRGQRGYTF.

The chain links TRBV4-2 to TRBJ2-7; no reliable D call. CDR3 size: 15 residues. Germline CDR1 and CDR2: LGHNA and YNFKEQ. Trimming left V 0 bases short and J 4 bases short, with 13 bases between. DNA for the CDR3: TGTGCCAGCAGCCAAGATAGTGTTCCTGCTTACGAGCAGTACTTC. It is translated as CASSQDSVPAYEQYF.

There are a few counts of this clone. CDR3 bases: TGTGCCAGCAGCTTAGTCTTTGCGGGCAACAATCAGCCCCAGCATTTT. This sequence encodes CASSLVFAGNNQPQHF. This chain uses TRBV7-2 with TRBJ1-5; D gene ambiguous. V lost 1 base and J 3 bases, leaving 13 bases between the germline ends. The germline gives CDR1 SGHTA, CDR2 FQGNSA. CDR3 size: 16 residues.

This clone was recorded a few times. The V and J genes are TRBV2 and TRBJ2-7; 7 bases line up with TRBD2. V was clipped by 6 bases and J by 1 base; unmatched bases: 6. CDR1 SNHLY and CDR2 FYNNEI come from the germline V gene. CDR3 length: 14 amino acids. The CDR3 DNA reads TGTGCCAGCAGGTCAGCGGGGCCTTCCTACGAGCAGTACTTC. Amino acid sequence: CASRSAGPSYEQYF.

The V gene is TRBV27, the J gene TRBJ1-5; weak D call: TRBD1 (6 bases). V was cut by 6 bases and J by 5 bases, with 17 bases left in between. Germline CDR1 and CDR2: MNHEY and SMNVEV (reference sequence). The CDR3 loop spans 15 amino acids. CDR3 nucleotide sequence: TGTGCCAGCAGCCGGGAGGGACAAAGAGATCAGCCCCAGCATTTT. Protein: CASSREGQRDQPQHF.

This clone was recorded a few times. The rearrangement joins TRBV7-2 to TRBJ2-7; TRBD1 agrees at 9 bases. This CDR3 is built from 15 residues. Per germline, CDR1 SGHTA and CDR2 FQGNSA. Germline trimming cut 5 bases from V and 0 bases from J; bases unmatched to any gene: 5. CDR3 in DNA: TGTGCCAGCAGCCTACAGGGGGCTCTCTCCTACGAGCAGTACTTC. Amino acid sequence: CASSLQGALSYEQYF.

This clone has more than one count but fewer than ten. The chain couples TRBV7-8 to TRBJ2-7, with TRBD1 matching over 9 bases. Germline lookup yields CDR1 SGHVS and CDR2 FQNEAQ. J lost 4 bases, V lost 3 bases, and 7 bases had no gene match. CDR3 size: 15 residues. The DNA for the CDR3 is TGTGCCAGCAGCTTGGAGGGACAGGGAGGTTACGAGCAGTACTTC. This codes for CASSLEGQGGYEQYF.

Only a few counts were recorded for this clone. The rearrangement links TRBV5-1 to TRBJ1-5, with D perhaps matching TRBD1 (5 bases). CDR1 and CDR2 (germline): SGHRS, YFSETQ. Deletions cut 4 bases from V and 1 base from J, with 9 bases between. This CDR3 has 14 amino acids. CDR3 sequence: CASSPGLSNQPQHF. The CDR3 bases are TGCGCCAGCAGCCCAGGGCTAAGCAATCAGCCCCAGCATTTT. Full variable domain (remainder filled in from reference TRBV5-1 and TRBJ1-5): KAGVTQTPRYLIKTRGQQVTLSCSPISGHRSVSWYQQTPGQGLQFLFEYFSETQRNKGNFPGRFSGRQFSNSRSEMNVSTLELGDSALYLCASSPGLSNQPQHFGDGTRLSIL.

V usage is TRBV2 and J usage is TRBJ2-2; possibly TRBD1 for D (5 bases). Trimming stripped 5 bases from V and 2 bases from J, with 15 bases between. This CDR3 comprises 16 residues. The germline gives CDR1 SNHLY, CDR2 FYNNEI. The CDR3 sequence: CASSFLGQGNTGELFF. CDR3 nucleotide sequence: TGTGCCAGCAGTTTCCTGGGCCAGGGAAACACCGGGGAGCTGTTTTTT.

This clone was counted between two and nine times. The chain combines TRBV30 with TRBJ1-4, with D perhaps matching TRBD1 (5 bases). The length of the CDR3 is 13 residues. V was clipped by 5 bases and J by 4 bases, with 11 bases between them. CDR1 and CDR2 from the germline V gene are GTSNPN and SVGIG (reference sequence). CDR3 bases: TGTGCCTGGGCAAAAGACAGTAATGAAAAACTGTTTTTT. It is translated as CAWAKDSNEKLFF.

The V gene is TRBV7-2, the J gene TRBJ2-3; D unclear. Germline V lookup: CDR1 SGHTA, CDR2 FQGNSA. V lost 5 bases and J lost 5, with 14 bases in between. This CDR3 is 14 amino acids long. The CDR3 DNA reads as TGTGCCAGCAGCGCGCTTAGTGTACGAGATACGCAGTATTTT. This gives the protein CASSALSVRDTQYF. Drawing the rest from reference TRBV7-2 and TRBJ2-3, the complete variable domain is GAGVSQSPSNKVTEKGKDVELRCDPISGHTALYWYRQSLGQGLEFLIYFQGNSAPDKSGLPSDRFSAERTGGSVSTLTIQRTQQEDSAVYLCASSALSVRDTQYFGPGTRLTVL.

This clone has a handful of counts. No conserved phenylalanine or tryptophan ends this CDR3, so it is likely a read error. This sequence joins TRBV9 and TRBJ2-3, with no clear D. Germline V CDR1 and CDR2: SGDLS, YYNGEE. Trimming stripped 1 base from V and 2 bases from J, with 5 bases between. The CDR3 is 13 amino acids. The CDR3 loop is CASSVTYTDTQYL. CDR3 nucleotide sequence: TGTGCCAGCAGCGTAACCTACACAGATACGCAGTATCTT.

J is TRBJ2-2 and V is TRBV4-1; TRBD2 matches at 9 bases. The junction had 16 bases not matched to a gene; V was cut back by 1 base and J by 7 bases. Looked up from germline, CDR1 is MGHRA and CDR2 is YSYEKL. This CDR3 contains 19 residues. This chain's CDR3 is CASSQAHIAGLANIGELFF. The DNA for the CDR3 is TGCGCCAGCAGCCAAGCCCATATTGCGGGACTAGCTAATATCGGGGAGCTGTTTTTT.

V gene TRBV6-5 combines with J gene TRBJ1-4; D might be TRBD1 (6 bases). The CDR3 has 15 residues. V lost 6 bases and J 10 bases, leaving 21 bases between the germline ends. Germline lookup yields CDR1 MNHEY and CDR2 SVGAGI. The DNA for the CDR3 is TGTGCCAGCAGACTCGCGACAGGACGTCGGGGAAAACTGTTTTTT. It translates to CASRLATGRRGKLFF.

This clone has just a few counts. V usage is TRBV9 and J usage is TRBJ2-7; D perhaps matches TRBD1 (5 bases). The V end was cut by 4 bases, the J end by 3 bases, with 14 bases between. The germline CDR1 and CDR2 sequences are SGDLS and YYNGEE. There are 14 residues in the CDR3. The CDR3: CASSLKGPHYEQYF. As DNA, the CDR3 is TGTGCCAGCAGCCTCAAGGGGCCTCACTACGAGCAGTACTTC.

This clone was seen only a few times. The rearrangement uses TRBV7-3 and TRBJ1-1; 9 positions agree with TRBD1. V trimming: 5 bases; J trimming: 10 bases; junction bases outside the gene matches: 5. Per the germline V gene, CDR1 is SGHTA and CDR2 is FQGTGA. This CDR3 comprises 12 residues. This CDR3 reads CASSPQTGGAFF. CDR3 DNA: TGTGCCAGCAGCCCCCAGACAGGGGGAGCTTTCTTT.

The V gene is TRBV12-5, the J gene TRBJ2-2; 11 positions agree with TRBD2. The CDR3 covers 14 residues. Trimming cost V 4 bases and J 7 bases; bases outside gene matches: 2. Germline CDR1 and CDR2: LGHNT and FRNRAP. CDR3 DNA: TGTGCTAGTGGTTCGGGACTAGCGGACGGGGAGCTGTTTTTT. Amino acid sequence: CASGSGLADGELFF.

The rearrangement links TRBV5-4 to TRBJ1-1; tentatively, D is TRBD1 (5 bases). The V and J ends lost 6 bases and 5 bases respectively, with 17 bases between them. Germline CDR1 SGHNT, CDR2 YYREEE (reference sequence). CDR3 length: 14 amino acids. In DNA form, the CDR3 reads TGTGCCAGCACGACGCCCGGGGGGAGGACTGAAGCTTTCTTT. It codes for CASTTPGGRTEAFF.

CDR3 loop: CASSFTEQETQYF. As DNA, the CDR3 is TGTGCCAGCAGCTTCACCGAGCAAGAGACCCAGTACTTC. This chain connects TRBV11-3 to TRBJ2-5, with D hard to call. Trimming took 3 bases from V and 2 from J, leaving 7 bases between them. Germline CDR1 SGHNT, CDR2 YENEEA. This CDR3 comprises 13 residues.

This clone turned up a few times. This chain links TRBV6-1 with TRBJ2-7, with unresolved D. Germline CDR1 reads MNHNS; CDR2 reads SASEGT. This CDR3 is built from 14 residues. V lost 1 base and J lost 0, with 7 bases in between. The chain's CDR3 is CASSEVWSSYEQYF. CDR3 bases: TGTGCCAGCAGTGAAGTTTGGAGCTCCTACGAGCAGTACTTC.

The chain employs TRBV9 and TRBJ1-2, with unresolved D. Germline assignment: CDR1 SGDLS and CDR2 YYNGEE. This CDR3 has 12 residues. V lost 4 bases and J lost 7, with 11 bases in between. The DNA of the CDR3 is TGTGCCAGCAGCTCCGTCGGGAGTGGCTACACCTTC. Its protein is CASSSVGSGYTF.

This clone turned up a few times. This rearrangement joins TRBV28 to TRBJ2-2; D possibly corresponds to TRBD1 (6 bases). V gave up 8 bases and J gave up 2 bases, with 15 bases separating them. Germline CDR1 is MDHEN and CDR2 is SYDVKM. This CDR3 is 15 amino acids long. The CDR3 DNA reads TGTGCCAGCGCCGGACCACAGGGTAACACCGGGGAGCTGTTTTTT. This encodes CASAGPQGNTGELFF.

A few counts support this clone. This chain joins TRBV19 and TRBJ1-5; D may be TRBD1 (5 bases). Trimming shortened V by 6 bases and J by 4 bases, and 13 bases separated the two germline ends. Germline CDR1 is LNHDA and CDR2 is SQIVND (reference sequence). This CDR3 spans 14 amino acids. The CDR3 DNA is TGTGCCAGTAGCCTGACAGCTTTGAATCAGCCCCAGCATTTT. It encodes CASSLTALNQPQHF.